A single sample gave rise to the 23 T cell receptor beta chains below, sequenced in a study of siplizumab effects on memory and regulatory T cells. Profiled with immunoSEQ multiplex PCR; TCRdb holds only in-frame clones, not every one. The data hold about 100,000 clones, with around 92% observed a single time. The sample consisted of CD4+ T cells sorted from blood. Source of these receptors: a human donor in good health. Some clones in this sample may be carry-over from other donors' samples.

The chain couples TRBV19 to TRBJ2-2, with D perhaps being TRBD1 or TRBD2 (6 bases each). The germline gives CDR1 LNHDA, CDR2 SQIVND (reference sequence). The CDR3 covers 16 residues. Trimming stripped 6 bases from V and 1 base from J, with 15 bases between. The CDR3 protein is CASRKGGGLNTGELFF. DNA of the CDR3: TGTGCCAGTAGGAAAGGAGGGGGGTTGAACACCGGGGAGCTGTTTTTT.

This rearrangement joins TRBV2 to TRBJ2-3, with 14 positions matching TRBD2. V was clipped by 10 bases and J by 1 base; unmatched bases: 10. Germline V gene lookup returns CDR1 SNHLY and CDR2 FYNNEI. The CDR3 consists of 17 residues. The CDR3 protein is CATKGLAGVGGTDTQYF. CDR3 coding DNA: TGTGCCACCAAGGGACTAGCGGGAGTCGGTGGCACAGATACGCAGTATTTT.

This rearrangement joins TRBV5-4 to TRBJ2-7; TRBD2 aligns across 7 bases. Germline loops: CDR1 SGHNT, CDR2 YYREEE (reference sequence). V dropped 4 bases and J dropped 2; count of bases not matched to a gene: 6. CDR3 length equals 14 residues. CDR3 nucleotides: TGTGCCAGCAGCCCCCCGGGACTACCCTACGAGCAGTACTTC. Encoded protein: CASSPPGLPYEQYF.

As DNA, the CDR3 is TGTGCCAGCAGCAGGACAGGGTATGAGCAGTTCTTC. Translated: CASSRTGYEQFF. This sequence joins TRBV7-3 and TRBJ2-1; 8 bases match TRBD1. With V trimmed by 5 bases and J by 8 bases, 2 bases remained unmatched. Germline loops: CDR1 SGHTA, CDR2 FQGTGA. CDR3 length equals 12 residues.

The chain joins TRBV7-8 to TRBJ2-3, with 10 bases aligning to TRBD1. The V gene's germline CDR1 is SGHVS and CDR2 FQNEAQ. The CDR3 extends over 15 amino acids. The ends lost 5 bases at V and 3 bases at J; junction bases unmatched: 5. For the CDR3, the DNA is TGTGCCAGCAGCCTCCGGGACAGGGGAACAGATACGCAGTATTTT. It codes for CASSLRDRGTDTQYF.

V and J are TRBV5-6 and TRBJ2-7; 9 bases align to TRBD2. The V gene end was trimmed by 4 bases and the J gene end by 6 bases; junction bases not matched to a gene: 8. Germline CDR1 is SGHDT and CDR2 is YYEEEE. The CDR3 runs to 14 residues. CDR3 residues: CASSPPNSGSEQYF. The CDR3 region has the DNA TGTGCCAGCAGCCCCCCTAATAGCGGGAGCGAGCAGTACTTC.

V and J are TRBV30 and TRBJ2-1; 8 positions match TRBD2. The germline V gene encodes CDR1 GTSNPN and CDR2 SVGIG (reference sequence). V lost 2 bases to trimming and J lost 3 bases; unmatched junction nucleotides: 6. The CDR3 totals 15 residues. CDR3 in DNA: TGTGCCTGGAGTCCAGCGGGAGATCTCTACAATGAGCAGTTCTTC. Residues: CAWSPAGDLYNEQFF.

V and J are TRBV6-1 and TRBJ1-6; unclear D gene. V shed 6 bases and J shed 7 bases, with 13 bases lying between them. CDR3 length: 14 residues. Germline V gene sequence: CDR1 MNHNS, CDR2 SASEGT. The CDR3 spells CASRSAGINSPLHF. The CDR3, as DNA: TGTGCCAGCAGGTCGGCAGGAATAAATTCACCCCTCCACTTT.

This chain links TRBV5-1 with TRBJ2-5, with a weak D call TRBD2 (6 bases). Germline V gene lookup returns CDR1 SGHRS and CDR2 YFSETQ. The CDR3 loop spans 14 amino acids. Trimming removed 3 bases from V and 1 base from J, with 10 bases in between. CDR3 sequence (DNA): TGCGCCAGCAGCTCTGGCGGGACCCAAGAGACCCAGTACTTC. It specifies CASSSGGTQETQYF.

This rearrangement joins TRBV19 to TRBJ2-3, with D possibly matching TRBD1 (7 bases). CDR1 is LNHDA, CDR2 SQIVND, per germline (reference sequence). V gave up 3 bases and J gave up 0 bases, with 10 bases separating them. The CDR3 sequence is 15 residues long. CDR3 in DNA: TGTGCCAGTAGTATGGCGGGACAGAGCACAGATACGCAGTATTTT. This translates into CASSMAGQSTDTQYF.

The V call is TRBV11-1, the J call TRBJ2-5; D is undetermined. Per germline, CDR1 SGHAT and CDR2 FQDESV (reference sequence). Trimming stripped 5 bases from V and 2 bases from J, with 15 bases between. The CDR3 is 15 amino acids. CDR3 amino acids: CASSVSQGGQETQYF. The DNA for the CDR3 is TGTGCCAGCAGCGTTAGTCAAGGTGGGCAAGAGACCCAGTACTTC.

This chain joins TRBV18 and TRBJ2-2; 8 positions agree with TRBD2. This CDR3 contains 15 residues. CDR1 is KGHSH, CDR2 LQKENI, per germline. The V gene end was trimmed by 0 bases and the J gene end by 5 bases; junction bases not matched to a gene: 2. CDR3 bases: TGTGCCAGCTCACCACCGGGACTAGTAACCGGGGAGCTGTTTTTT. This translates into CASSPPGLVTGELFF. The whole variable domain, remainder taken from reference TRBV18 and TRBJ2-2, is NAGVMQNPRHLVRRRGQEARLRCSPMKGHSHVYWYRQLPEEGLKFMVYLQKENIIDESGMPKERFSAEFPKEGPSILRIQQVVRGDSAAYFCASSPPGLVTGELFFGEGSRLTVL.

The V and J genes are TRBV6-4 and TRBJ2-6; TRBD1 agrees at 9 bases. CDR1 is MRHNA, CDR2 SNTAGT, per germline. Germline trimming cut 6 bases from V and 0 bases from J; bases unmatched to any gene: 9. CDR3 length equals 18 residues. CDR3 nucleotides: TGTGCCAGCAGCTTGGAGGGGACAGGGACCTCTGGGGCCAACGTCCTGACTTTC. Translating it yields CASSLEGTGTSGANVLTF.

The chain couples TRBV29-1 to TRBJ2-7; 9 nucleotides agree with TRBD1. Germline V gives CDR1 SQVTM, CDR2 ANQGSEA. This CDR3 has 14 amino acids. V was clipped by 5 bases and J by 2 bases; unmatched bases: 7. CDR3 residues: CSVYPGTGTYEQYF. In nucleotides, the CDR3 is TGCAGCGTTTACCCCGGGACAGGGACCTACGAGCAGTACTTC.

The chain uses TRBV7-2 and TRBJ1-2; the match to TRBD1 covers 7 bases. This CDR3 is built from 15 residues. V was pared by 1 base and J by 2 bases, with 4 bases of the junction left unmatched. CDR1 and CDR2 from the germline V gene are SGHTA and FQGNSA. The DNA of the CDR3 is TGTGCCAGCAGCTTAGTGGGAGGGGGCAACTATGGCTACACCTTC. This sequence encodes CASSLVGGGNYGYTF.

V usage is TRBV5-6 and J usage is TRBJ1-2; no firm D call. Germline V gene data show CDR1 as SGHDT and CDR2 as YYEEEE. The V end was cut by 0 bases, the J end by 4 bases, with 4 bases between. This CDR3 is built from 12 residues. The DNA for the CDR3 is TGTGCCAGCAGCTTGGAGGCCTATGGCTACACCTTC. Translated: CASSLEAYGYTF. Full variable domain (outside the CDR3, taken from reference TRBV5-6 and TRBJ1-2): DAGVTQSPTHLIKTRGQQVTLRCSPKSGHDTVSWYQQALGQGPQFIFQYYEEEERQRGNFPDRFSGHQFPNYSSELNVNALLLGDSALYLCASSLEAYGYTFGSGTRLTVV.

The chain combines TRBV29-1 with TRBJ2-1; D remains ambiguous. V was trimmed by 6 bases and J by 5 bases, leaving 11 bases between them. The CDR3 is 12 amino acids. Germline CDR1 and CDR2: SQVTM and ANQGSEA. Written as DNA, the CDR3 is TGCAGCGTCTTGCACACCAACAATGAGCAGTTCTTC. It specifies CSVLHTNNEQFF.

The V and J genes are TRBV2 and TRBJ2-7, with D possibly TRBD1 on 5 matching bases. CDR1 and CDR2 from the germline V gene are SNHLY and FYNNEI. The CDR3 covers 13 residues. V shed 4 bases and J shed 6 bases, with 13 bases lying between them. For the CDR3, the DNA is TGTGCCAGCAGTGGAGTCAGGGCCGGCGAGCAGTACTTC. Encoded protein: CASSGVRAGEQYF. Full variable domain (rest looked up from reference TRBV2 and TRBJ2-7): EPEVTQTPSHQVTQMGQEVILRCVPISNHLYFYWYRQILGQKVEFLVSFYNNEISEKSEIFDDQFSVERPDGSNFTLKIRSTKLEDSAMYFCASSGVRAGEQYFGPGTRLTVT.

The rearrangement joins TRBV5-1 to TRBJ1-1, with TRBD1 as a possible D gene (6 bases). This CDR3 region has 17 residues. Germline-derived CDR1 and CDR2 are SGHRS and YFSETQ. Trimming took 0 bases from V and 0 from J, leaving 15 bases between them. CDR3 loop: CASSLGGTGYMNTEAFF. The CDR3 DNA follows: TGCGCCAGCAGCTTGGGGGGCACAGGGTACATGAACACTGAAGCTTTCTTT.

The chain combines TRBV27 with TRBJ2-7; 10 nucleotides agree with TRBD2. V lost 5 bases, J lost 3 bases, and 7 bases stayed unmatched. This CDR3 is 15 amino acids long. Germline-derived CDR1 and CDR2 are MNHEY and SMNVEV (reference sequence). The CDR3 nucleotides are TGTGCCAGCAGTGAGGGTCTAGCGGGAGTCTACGAGCAGTACTTC. Encoded protein: CASSEGLAGVYEQYF.

The chain carries TRBV11-1 and TRBJ2-1, with 9 nucleotides matching TRBD2. The CDR3 loop spans 19 amino acids. Germline CDR1 reads SGHAT; CDR2 reads FQDESV (reference sequence). V gave up 1 base and J gave up 5 bases; unmatched junction bases: 15. Here the CDR3 reads CASSLGGSATTSGNNEQFF. CDR3 DNA sequence: TGTGCCAGCAGCTTAGGAGGGTCGGCAACGACTAGCGGCAACAATGAGCAGTTCTTC.

V gene TRBV2 combines with J gene TRBJ1-5; perhaps TRBD1 as D (6 bases). Germline V gene sequence: CDR1 SNHLY, CDR2 FYNNEI. This CDR3 is 15 amino acids long. V was clipped by 6 bases and J by 5 bases, with 17 bases between them. In nucleotides, the CDR3 is TGTGCCAGCAGCATGTACGGGACACCCTATCAGCCCCAGCATTTT. Translating gives CASSMYGTPYQPQHF.

The chain has TRBV5-8 and TRBJ2-4; 7 bases are shared with TRBD1. This CDR3 is 15 amino acids long. Unmatched junction bases numbered 6, after V lost 5 bases and J lost 1 base. Germline V gene data show CDR1 as SGHTS and CDR2 as YDEGEE. The CDR3 DNA reads as TGTGCCAGCAGATTACAGGGGCCTGCCAAAAACATTCAGTACTTC. Its translation: CASRLQGPAKNIQYF.